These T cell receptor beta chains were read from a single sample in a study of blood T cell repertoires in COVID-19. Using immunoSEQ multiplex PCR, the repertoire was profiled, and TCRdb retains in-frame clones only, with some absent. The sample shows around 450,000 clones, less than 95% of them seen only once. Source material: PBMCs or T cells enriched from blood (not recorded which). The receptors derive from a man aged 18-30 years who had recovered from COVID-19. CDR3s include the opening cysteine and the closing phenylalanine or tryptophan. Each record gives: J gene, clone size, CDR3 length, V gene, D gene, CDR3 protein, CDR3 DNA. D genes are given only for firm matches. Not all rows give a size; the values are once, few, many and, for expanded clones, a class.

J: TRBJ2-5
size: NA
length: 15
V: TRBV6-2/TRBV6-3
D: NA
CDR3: CASSYRGRTQETQYF
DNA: TGTGCCAGCAGTTACCGAGGACGGACTCAAGAGACCCAGTACTTC

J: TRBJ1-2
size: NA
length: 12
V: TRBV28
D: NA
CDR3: CASSLAAYGYTF
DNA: TGTGCCAGCAGTTTGGCGGCCTATGGCTACACCTTC

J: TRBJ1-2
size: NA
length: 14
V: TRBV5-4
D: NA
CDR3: CASSLGSREYGYTF
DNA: TGTGCCAGCAGCTTGGGCAGCCGGGAATATGGCTACACCTTC

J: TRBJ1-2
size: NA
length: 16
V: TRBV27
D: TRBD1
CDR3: CASSLKGTGVNYGYTF
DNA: TGTGCCAGCAGTTTGAAAGGGACAGGCGTTAACTATGGCTACACCTTC

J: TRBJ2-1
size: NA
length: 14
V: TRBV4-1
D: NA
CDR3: CASSQIAGEDEQFF
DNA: TGCGCCAGCAGCCAAATCGCCGGTGAGGATGAGCAGTTCTTC

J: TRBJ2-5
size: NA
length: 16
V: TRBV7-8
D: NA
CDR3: CASSFPGLEGDETQYF
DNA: TGTGCCAGCAGTTTCCCGGGATTGGAGGGAGACGAGACCCAGTACTTC

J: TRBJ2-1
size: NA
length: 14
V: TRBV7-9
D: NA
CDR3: CASSLGTSYNEQFF
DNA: TGTGCCAGCAGCTTAGGGACATCCTACAATGAGCAGTTCTTC

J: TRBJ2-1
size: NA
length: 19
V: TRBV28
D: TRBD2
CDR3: CASRAGTSGFRSSYNEQFF
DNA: TGTGCCAGCAGAGCCGGGACTAGCGGTTTTAGAAGCTCCTACAATGAGCAGTTCTTC

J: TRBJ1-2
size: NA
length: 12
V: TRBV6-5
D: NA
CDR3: CASSYSQGGYTF
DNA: TGTGCCAGCAGTTACTCCCAGGGTGGCTACACCTTC

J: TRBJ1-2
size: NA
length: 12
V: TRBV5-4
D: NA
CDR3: CASSFWGGGYTF
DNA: TGTGCCAGCAGCTTCTGGGGGGGTGGCTACACCTTC

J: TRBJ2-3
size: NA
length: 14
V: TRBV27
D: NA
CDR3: CASSGTVSTDTQYF
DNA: TGTGCCAGCAGCGGGACTGTGAGCACAGATACGCAGTATTTT

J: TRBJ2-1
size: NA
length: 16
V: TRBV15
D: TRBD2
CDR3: CATSRDLAGVYNEQFF
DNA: TGTGCCACCAGCAGAGATCTTGCGGGAGTCTACAATGAGCAGTTCTTC

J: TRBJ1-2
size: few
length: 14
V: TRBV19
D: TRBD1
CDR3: CASSATRQGYGYTF
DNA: TGTGCCAGTAGTGCTACCCGACAGGGATATGGCTACACCTTC

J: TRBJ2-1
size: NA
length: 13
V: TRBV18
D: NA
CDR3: CASSLAGHNEQFF
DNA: TGTGCCAGCTCATTGGCAGGCCACAATGAGCAGTTCTTC

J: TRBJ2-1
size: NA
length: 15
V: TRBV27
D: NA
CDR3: CASSLAGYSYNEQFF
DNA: TGTGCCAGCAGTTTAGCAGGATACTCCTACAATGAGCAGTTCTTC

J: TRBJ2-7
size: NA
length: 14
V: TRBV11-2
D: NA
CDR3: CASSRDWTSYEQYF
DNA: TGTGCCAGCAGCCGCGACTGGACTTCCTACGAGCAGTACTTC

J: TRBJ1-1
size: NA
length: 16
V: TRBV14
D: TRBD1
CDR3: CASTILGGVGNTEAFF
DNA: TGTGCCAGCACAATTTTAGGGGGCGTGGGGAACACTGAAGCTTTCTTT

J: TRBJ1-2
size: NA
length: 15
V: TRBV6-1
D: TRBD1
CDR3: CASSESGTGMEGYTF
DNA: TGTGCCAGCAGTGAATCCGGGACAGGGATGGAAGGCTACACCTTC

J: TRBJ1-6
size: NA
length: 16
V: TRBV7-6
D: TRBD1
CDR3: CASSLGRTGSNSPLHF
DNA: TGTGCCAGCAGCTTAGGTCGGACAGGGAGTAATTCACCCCTCCACTTT

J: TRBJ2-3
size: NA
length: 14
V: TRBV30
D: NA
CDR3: CAWSVQGGTDTQYF
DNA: TGTGCCTGGAGTGTACAAGGGGGCACAGATACGCAGTATTTT

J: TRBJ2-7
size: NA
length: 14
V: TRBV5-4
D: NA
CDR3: CASSLGLASYEQYF
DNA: TGTGCCAGCAGCTTGGGCCTAGCCTCCTACGAGCAGTACTTC

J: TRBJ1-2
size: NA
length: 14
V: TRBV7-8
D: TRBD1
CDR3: CASSHTGADYGYTF
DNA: TGTGCCAGCAGCCATACAGGGGCGGACTATGGCTACACCTTC

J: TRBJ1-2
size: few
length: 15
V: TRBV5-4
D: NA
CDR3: CASNDKVGVTYGYTF
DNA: TGTGCCAGCAACGACAAAGTAGGGGTGACCTATGGCTACACCTTC

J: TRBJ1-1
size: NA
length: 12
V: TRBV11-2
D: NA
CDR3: CASSFRVAEAFF
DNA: TGTGCCAGCAGCTTCAGGGTAGCTGAAGCTTTCTTT

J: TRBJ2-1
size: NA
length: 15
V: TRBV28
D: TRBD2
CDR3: CASSLGGLVGGEQFF
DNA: TGTGCCAGCAGTTTAGGGGGACTAGTCGGCGGTGAGCAGTTCTTC

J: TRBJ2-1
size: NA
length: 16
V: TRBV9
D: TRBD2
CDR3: CASSVIAGGPGGEQFF
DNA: TGTGCCAGCAGCGTGATAGCGGGAGGGCCGGGCGGTGAGCAGTTCTTC

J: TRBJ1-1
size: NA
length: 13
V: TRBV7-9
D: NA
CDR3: CASSLTVNTEAFF
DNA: TGTGCCAGCAGTTTAACAGTGAACACTGAAGCTTTCTTT

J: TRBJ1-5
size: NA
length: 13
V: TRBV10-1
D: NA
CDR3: CASSDYPGSTQHF
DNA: TGCGCCAGCAGTGATTATCCAGGGTCCACCCAGCATTTT

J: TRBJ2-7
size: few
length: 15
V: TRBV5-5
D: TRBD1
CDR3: CASRQGQGASNEQYF
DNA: TGTGCCAGCAGGCAGGGACAGGGGGCTTCCAACGAGCAGTACTTC

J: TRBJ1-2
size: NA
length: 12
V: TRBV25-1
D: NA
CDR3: CASREGNYGYTF
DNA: TGTGCCAGCAGGGAGGGGAACTATGGCTACACCTTC

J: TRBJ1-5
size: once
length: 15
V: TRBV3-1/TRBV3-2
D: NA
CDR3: CASSQDPAGNQPQHF
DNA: TGTGCCAGCAGCCAAGATCCCGCAGGCAATCAGCCCCAGCATTTT

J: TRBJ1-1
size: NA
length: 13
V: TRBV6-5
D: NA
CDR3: CASRPRVGTEAFF
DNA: TGTGCCAGCAGGCCCAGGGTGGGCACTGAAGCTTTCTTT

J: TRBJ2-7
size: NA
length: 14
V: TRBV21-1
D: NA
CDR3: CASSGLAGRHEQYF
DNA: TGTGCCAGCAGTGGACTAGCGGGAAGACACGAGCAGTACTTC

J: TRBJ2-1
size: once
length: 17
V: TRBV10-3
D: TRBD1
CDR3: CAISQPLGTGDYNEQFF
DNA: TGTGCCATCAGTCAACCCCTCGGGACAGGGGACTACAATGAGCAGTTCTTC

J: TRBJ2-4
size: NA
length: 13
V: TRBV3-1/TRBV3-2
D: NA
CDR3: CASSQVGSGGMDF
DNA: TGTGCCAGCAGCCAAGTAGGCTCCGGGGGTATGGACTTC

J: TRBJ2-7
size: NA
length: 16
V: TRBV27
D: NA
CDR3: CASSLATVRGGLEQYF
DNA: TGTGCCAGCAGTTTAGCGACAGTTCGAGGCGGTCTCGAGCAGTACTTC

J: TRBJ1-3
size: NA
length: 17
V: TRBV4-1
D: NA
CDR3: CASSQGNRASSGNTIYF
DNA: TGCGCCAGCAGCCAAGGGAACAGGGCCAGCTCTGGAAACACCATATATTTT

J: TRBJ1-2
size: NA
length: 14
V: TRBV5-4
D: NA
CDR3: CASGTRGRGYGYTF
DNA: TGTGCCAGCGGCACGAGGGGGAGGGGGTATGGCTACACCTTC

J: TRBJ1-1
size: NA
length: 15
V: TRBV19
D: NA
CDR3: CASSRGGGFIAEAFF
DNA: TGTGCCAGTAGTAGGGGTGGAGGGTTTATCGCTGAAGCTTTCTTT

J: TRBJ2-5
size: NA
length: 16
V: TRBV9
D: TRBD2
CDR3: CASSIRPNSGKETQYF
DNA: TGTGCCAGCAGCATTCGCCCCAATAGCGGGAAAGAGACCCAGTACTTC